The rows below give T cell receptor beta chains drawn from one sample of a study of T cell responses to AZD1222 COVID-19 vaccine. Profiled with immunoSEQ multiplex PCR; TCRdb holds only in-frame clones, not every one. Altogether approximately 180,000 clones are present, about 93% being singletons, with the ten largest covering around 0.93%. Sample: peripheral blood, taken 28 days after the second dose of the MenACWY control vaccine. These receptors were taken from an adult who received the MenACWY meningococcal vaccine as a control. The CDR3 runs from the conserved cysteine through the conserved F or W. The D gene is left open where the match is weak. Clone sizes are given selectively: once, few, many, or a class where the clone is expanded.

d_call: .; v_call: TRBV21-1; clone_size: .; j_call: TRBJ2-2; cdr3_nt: TGTGCCAGCAGCGTTAAGGGGGCGAGCACCGGGGAGCTGTTTTTT; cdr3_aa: CASSVKGASTGELFF
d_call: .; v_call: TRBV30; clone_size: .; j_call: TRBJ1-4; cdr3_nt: TGTGCCTGGTCGGGGAGGACTAATGAAAAACTGTTTTTT; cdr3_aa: CAWSGRTNEKLFF
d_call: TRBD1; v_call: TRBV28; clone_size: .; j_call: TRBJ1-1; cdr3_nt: TGTGCCAGCATCAGACAGGGGGTTCCCCTGAACACTGAAGCTTTCTTT; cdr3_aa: CASIRQGVPLNTEAFF
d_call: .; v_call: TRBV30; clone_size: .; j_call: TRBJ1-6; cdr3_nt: TGTGCCTGGAGTGTACGGGGGCAAAGCTCCTATAATTCACCCCTCCACTTT; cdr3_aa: CAWSVRGQSSYNSPLHF
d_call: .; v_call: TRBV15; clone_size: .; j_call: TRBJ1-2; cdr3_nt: TGTGCCACCAGCAGTGCCAGGGTGGTGGGTGGCTACACCTTC; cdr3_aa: CATSSARVVGGYTF
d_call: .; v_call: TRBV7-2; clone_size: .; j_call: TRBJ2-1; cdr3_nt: TGTGCCAGCAGCTTAGGGGGAACGCACTACAATGAGCAGTTCTTC; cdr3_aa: CASSLGGTHYNEQFF
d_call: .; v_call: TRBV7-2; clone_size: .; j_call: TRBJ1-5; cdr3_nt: TGTGCCAGCAGTCTTTATGGGAGCAATCAGCCCCAGCATTTT; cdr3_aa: CASSLYGSNQPQHF
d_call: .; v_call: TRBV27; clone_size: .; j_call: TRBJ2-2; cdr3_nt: TGTGCCAGCAGTCCAGGAGGGGGCCGGACTACCGGGGAGCTGTTTTTT; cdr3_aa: CASSPGGGRTTGELFF
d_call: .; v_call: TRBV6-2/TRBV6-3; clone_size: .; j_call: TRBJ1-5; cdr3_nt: TGTGCCAGCAGCCCCGAATCTCTTCGCAATCAGCCCCAGCATTTT; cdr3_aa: CASSPESLRNQPQHF
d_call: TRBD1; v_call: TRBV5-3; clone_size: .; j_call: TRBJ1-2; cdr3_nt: TGTGCCAGAAGCTTGAGAGGCAGGGGGGTGTGTTATGGCTACACCTTC; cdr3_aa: CARSLRGRGVCYGYTF
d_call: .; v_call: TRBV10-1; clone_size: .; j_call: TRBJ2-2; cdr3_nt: TGCGCCAGCAGTCGGGTGAACACCGGGGAGCTGTTTTTT; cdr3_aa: CASSRVNTGELFF
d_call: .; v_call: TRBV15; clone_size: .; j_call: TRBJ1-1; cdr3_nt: TGTGCCACCAGCAGAGGCAACGAGAACACTGAAGCTTTCTTT; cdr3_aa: CATSRGNENTEAFF
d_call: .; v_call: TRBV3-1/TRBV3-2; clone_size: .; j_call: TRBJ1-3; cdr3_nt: TGTGCCAGCAGCGTTCCGGGAGCCAAACTAGGAAACACCATATATTTT; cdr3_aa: CASSVPGAKLGNTIYF
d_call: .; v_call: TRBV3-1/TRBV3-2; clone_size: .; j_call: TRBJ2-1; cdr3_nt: TGTGCCAGCAGCCAAGTACTGACAGCTGCTAAGCAGTTCTTC; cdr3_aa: CASSQVLTAAKQFF
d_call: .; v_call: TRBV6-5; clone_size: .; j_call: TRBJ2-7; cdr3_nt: TGTGCCAGCAGCCGGTCCCGGGGGTACGAGCAGTACTTC; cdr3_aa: CASSRSRGYEQYF
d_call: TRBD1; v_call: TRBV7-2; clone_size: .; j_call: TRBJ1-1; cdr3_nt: TGTGCCAGCAGCCCCGAACAGGGGGCGTGGACTGAAGCTTTCTTT; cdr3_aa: CASSPEQGAWTEAFF
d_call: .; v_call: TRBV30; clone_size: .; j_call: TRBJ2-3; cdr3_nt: TGTGCCTGGAGTCTAGCAATTCGTTCAGATACGCAGTATTTT; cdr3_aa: CAWSLAIRSDTQYF
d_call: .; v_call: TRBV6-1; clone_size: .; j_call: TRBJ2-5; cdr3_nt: TGTGCCAGCAGTGAAGCTTGGGACACCGCGCAAGAGACCCAGTACTTC; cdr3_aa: CASSEAWDTAQETQYF
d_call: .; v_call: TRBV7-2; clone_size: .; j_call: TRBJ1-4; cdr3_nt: TGTGCCAGCAGCCCGCGGAGGGTGGATGAAAAACTGTTTTTT; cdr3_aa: CASSPRRVDEKLFF
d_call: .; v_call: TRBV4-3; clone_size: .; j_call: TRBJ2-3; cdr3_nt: TGCGCCAGCAGCCAAAGGTCTTCTACTAGCACAGATACGCAGTATTTT; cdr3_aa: CASSQRSSTSTDTQYF
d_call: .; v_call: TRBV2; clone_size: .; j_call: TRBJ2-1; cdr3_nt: TGTGCCAGCAGTGAGGGGTGGGGTACGGATGAGCAGTTCTTC; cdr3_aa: CASSEGWGTDEQFF
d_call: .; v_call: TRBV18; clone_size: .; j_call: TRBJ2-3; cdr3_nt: TGTGCCAGCTCACCGTTCAGCATATCTGATACGCAGTATTTT; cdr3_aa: CASSPFSISDTQYF
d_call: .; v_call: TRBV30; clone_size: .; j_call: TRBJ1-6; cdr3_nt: TGTGCCTGGAGAAGGGCGGAGGGTTCACCCCTCCACTTT; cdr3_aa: CAWRRAEGSPLHF
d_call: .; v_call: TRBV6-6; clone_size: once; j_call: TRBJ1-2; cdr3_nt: TGTGCCAGCAACAAACCAAGGGGGGCGCCGGACTATGGCTACACCTTC; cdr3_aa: CASNKPRGAPDYGYTF
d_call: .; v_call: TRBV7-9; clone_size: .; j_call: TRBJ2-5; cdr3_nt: TGTGCCAGCAGCTTTACCAGGTGGACGACAGCCCAAGAGACCCAGTACTTC; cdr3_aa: CASSFTRWTTAQETQYF
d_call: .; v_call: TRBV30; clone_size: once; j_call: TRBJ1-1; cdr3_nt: TGTGCCTGGAGTCCACCGGGACGCCAGGCCGCTGAAGCTTTCTTT; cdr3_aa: CAWSPPGRQAAEAFF
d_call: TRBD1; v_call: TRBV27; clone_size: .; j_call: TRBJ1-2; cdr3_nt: TGTGCCAGCCATCGTCAGGGGGCCCCTAACTATGGCTACACCTTC; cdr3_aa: CASHRQGAPNYGYTF
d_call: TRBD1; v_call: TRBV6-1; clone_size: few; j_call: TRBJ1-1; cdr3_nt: TGTGCCAGCAGTGAAGCCGCAGGGGGCGTCACTGAAGCTTTCTTT; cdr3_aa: CASSEAAGGVTEAFF
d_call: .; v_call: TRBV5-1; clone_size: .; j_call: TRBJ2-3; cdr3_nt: TGCGCCAGCAGCACCGATGGCGTTACCAGCACAGATACGCAGTATTTT; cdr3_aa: CASSTDGVTSTDTQYF
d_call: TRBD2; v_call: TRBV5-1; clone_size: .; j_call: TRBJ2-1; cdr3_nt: TGCGCCAGCAGCCCGGGCTCTAGCGGACTGTACAATGAGCAGTTCTTC; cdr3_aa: CASSPGSSGLYNEQFF
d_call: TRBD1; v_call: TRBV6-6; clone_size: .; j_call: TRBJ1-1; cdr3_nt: TGTGCCAGCAGTTCGCCGGGACAGGGAAACACTGAAGCTTTCTTT; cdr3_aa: CASSSPGQGNTEAFF
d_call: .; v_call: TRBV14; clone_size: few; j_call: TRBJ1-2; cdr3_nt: TGTGCCAGCAGCCAATCCAGGTCGGCCTTGGGGTATGGCTACACCTTC; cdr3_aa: CASSQSRSALGYGYTF
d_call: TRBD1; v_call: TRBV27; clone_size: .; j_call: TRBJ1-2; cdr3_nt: TGTGCCAGCAGGCCCAGGGGGAACCCGGGCTACACCTTC; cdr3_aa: CASRPRGNPGYTF
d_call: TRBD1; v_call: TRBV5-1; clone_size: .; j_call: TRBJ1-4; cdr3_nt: TGCGCCAGCGGATCAGGGGGAGCTAATGAAAAACTGTTTTTT; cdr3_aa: CASGSGGANEKLFF
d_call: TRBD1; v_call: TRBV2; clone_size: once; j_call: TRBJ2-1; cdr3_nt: TGTGCCAGCCGGACAGGGGCAAATGAGCAGTTCTTC; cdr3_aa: CASRTGANEQFF
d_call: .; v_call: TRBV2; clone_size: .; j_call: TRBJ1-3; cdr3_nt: TGTGCCAGCAGTCGGGCCCTCTCTGGAAACACCATATATTTT; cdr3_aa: CASSRALSGNTIYF
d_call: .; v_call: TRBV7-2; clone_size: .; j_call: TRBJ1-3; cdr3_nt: TGTGCCAGCAGCTTAGGGACGAACTCTGGAAACACCATATATTTT; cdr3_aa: CASSLGTNSGNTIYF
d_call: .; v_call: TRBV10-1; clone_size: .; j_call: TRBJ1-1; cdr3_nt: TGCGCCAGCAGGCCCGGGACGCAGGACACTGAAGCTTTCTTT; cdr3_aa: CASRPGTQDTEAFF
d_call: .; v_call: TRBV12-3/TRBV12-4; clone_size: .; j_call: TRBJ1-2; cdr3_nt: TGTGCCAGTTCCATGTTGTCCGGGTATGGCTACACCTTC; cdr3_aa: CASSMLSGYGYTF
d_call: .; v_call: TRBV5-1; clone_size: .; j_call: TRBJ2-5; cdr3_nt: TGCGCCAGCAGCCCAAAGGGTTTCCAAGAGACCCAGTACTTC; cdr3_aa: CASSPKGFQETQYF
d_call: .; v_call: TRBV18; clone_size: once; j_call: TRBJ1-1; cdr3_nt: TGTGCCAGCTCAAGTGGCAGGATGAACACTGAAGCTTTCTTT; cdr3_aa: CASSSGRMNTEAFF
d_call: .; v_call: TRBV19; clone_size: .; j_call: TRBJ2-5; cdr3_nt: TGTGCCAGTAGTATAGAGGGACAACCTACAGAGACCCAGTACTTC; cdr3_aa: CASSIEGQPTETQYF
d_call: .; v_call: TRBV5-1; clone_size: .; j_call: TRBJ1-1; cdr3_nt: TGCGCCAGCAGCTATGAGGGTGGCAACACTGAAGCTTTCTTT; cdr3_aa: CASSYEGGNTEAFF
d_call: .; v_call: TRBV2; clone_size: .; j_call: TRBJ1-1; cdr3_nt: TGTGCCAGCAGGGTAGACAGTCCCAACACTGAAGCTTTCTTT; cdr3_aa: CASRVDSPNTEAFF
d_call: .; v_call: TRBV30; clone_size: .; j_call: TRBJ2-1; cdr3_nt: TGTGCCTGGACGAGGGACTCGACCTACAATGAGCAGTTCTTC; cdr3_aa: CAWTRDSTYNEQFF
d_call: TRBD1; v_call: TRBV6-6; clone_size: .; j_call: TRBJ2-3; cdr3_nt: TGTGCCAGCAGGGCCCGGGACAGGGGGGGAGATACGCAGTATTTT; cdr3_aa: CASRARDRGGDTQYF
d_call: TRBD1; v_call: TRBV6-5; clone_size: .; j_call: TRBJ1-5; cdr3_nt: TGTGCCAGCAGTCGGGACAGGGGGCGCGATCAGCCCCAGCATTTT; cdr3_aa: CASSRDRGRDQPQHF
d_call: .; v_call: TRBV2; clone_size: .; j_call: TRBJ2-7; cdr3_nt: TGTGCCAGCAGTGCTCAGGGTCCCCCCTACGAGCAGTACTTC; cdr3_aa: CASSAQGPPYEQYF
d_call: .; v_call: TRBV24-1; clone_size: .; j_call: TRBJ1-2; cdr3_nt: TGTGCCACCAGTGATTTCCCCACCGATCATGGCTACACCTTC; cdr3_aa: CATSDFPTDHGYTF
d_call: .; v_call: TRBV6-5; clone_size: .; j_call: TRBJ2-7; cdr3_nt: TGTGCCAGCAGCACAGGGTACTACGAGCAGTACTTC; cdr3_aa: CASSTGYYEQYF
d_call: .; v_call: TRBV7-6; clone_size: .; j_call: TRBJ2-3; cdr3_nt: TGTGCCAGCAGCTTAGGGACAGTGAGCACAGATACGCAGTATTTT; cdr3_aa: CASSLGTVSTDTQYF